These T cell receptor beta chains were read from a single sample in a study of cytomegalovirus exposure and HLA in healthy donors. Sequencing used immunoSEQ multiplex PCR; TCRdb keeps in-frame clones, though not all of them. Of roughly 170,000 clones in the sample, 84% were seen once. Sequencing input: PBMCs. The source of these receptors is a girl aged 2-10 years in good health and CMV-seropositive. Both conserved end residues are part of each CDR3. The D gene is left open where the match is weak. Some rows mark clone size as missing; the rest say once, few, many or name a class of expanded clone.

J gene,D gene,V gene,clone size,CDR3 length,CDR3 DNA,CDR3 protein
TRBJ1-2,NA,TRBV13,NA,17,TGTGCCAGCAGCAATAGGGGAGGGGGGGAGATGAACTATGGCTACACCTTC,CASSNRGGGEMNYGYTF
TRBJ1-5,TRBD1,TRBV28,NA,17,TGTGCCAGCAGTCCCGCTTACAGGACAGGGGGCAATCAGCCCCAGCATTTT,CASSPAYRTGGNQPQHF
TRBJ2-7,TRBD2,TRBV4-1,NA,17,TGCGCCAGCAGCCATGTAGCCCGCGGGGGTAGCGACTACGAGCAGTACTTC,CASSHVARGGSDYEQYF
TRBJ2-2,TRBD1,TRBV12-5,NA,17,TGTGCTAGTGGCACTACCCCACGGACAGGGAGCACCGGGGAGCTGTTTTTT,CASGTTPRTGSTGELFF
TRBJ2-7,TRBD2,TRBV5-1,NA,15,TGCGCCAGCAGCTTGGCTTACGGGAGGATCAACGAGCAGTACTTC,CASSLAYGRINEQYF
TRBJ1-2,NA,TRBV27,NA,13,TGTGCCAGCAGTTTGCGGGGGAACTATGGCTACACCTTC,CASSLRGNYGYTF
TRBJ1-1,NA,TRBV25-1,NA,14,TGTGCCAGCAGTGAATGGCCAGGGAAGACTGAAGCTTTCTTT,CASSEWPGKTEAFF
TRBJ1-1,NA,TRBV7-2,NA,15,TGTGCCACCACTCTCGCCCGGGGTATGAACACTGAAGCTTTCTTT,CATTLARGMNTEAFF
TRBJ2-7,TRBD2,TRBV5-1,NA,14,TGCGCCAGCAGCCCGGGAGGAGCGGGAACCGAGCAGTACTTC,CASSPGGAGTEQYF
TRBJ1-6,TRBD1,TRBV13,NA,15,TGTGCCAGCAGCATGCGGACAGGAACGAATTCACCCCTCCACTTT,CASSMRTGTNSPLHF
TRBJ1-1,NA,TRBV6-6,few,11,TGTGCCAGCACATGGAACACTGAAGCTTTCTTT,CASTWNTEAFF
TRBJ2-7,TRBD1,TRBV29-1,NA,17,TGCAGCGTTTCCCACCCGGGACAGGGGACCTCGGCCTACGAGCAGTACTTC,CSVSHPGQGTSAYEQYF
TRBJ2-1,TRBD2,TRBV5-1,NA,15,TGCGCCAGCAGCGTAGCGGGAGGGCCGTACAATGAGCAGTTCTTC,CASSVAGGPYNEQFF
TRBJ2-7,TRBD2,TRBV19,NA,13,TGTGCCACCCGCAACGGGGGGACCTACGAGCAGTACTTC,CATRNGGTYEQYF
TRBJ2-1,NA,TRBV19,NA,12,TGTGCCAGTAGTATTGGACAAAATGAGCAGTTCTTC,CASSIGQNEQFF
TRBJ1-1,NA,TRBV5-1,NA,12,TGCGCCAGCAGAGCAACGAACACTGAAGCTTTCTTT,CASRATNTEAFF
TRBJ2-7,NA,TRBV19,once,11,TGTGCCTCCCGCGGCCGATACGAGCAGTACTTC,CASRGRYEQYF
TRBJ1-3,NA,TRBV14,NA,16,TGTGCCAGCAGCGATAACCCGGGTAGCTCTGGAAACACCATATATTTT,CASSDNPGSSGNTIYF
TRBJ2-7,TRBD2,TRBV6-1,NA,14,TGTGCCAGCAAGGGACTAGCAGTCTCCTACGAGCAGTACTTC,CASKGLAVSYEQYF
TRBJ2-7,TRBD1,TRBV30,once,13,TGTGCCTGGATGGACAGGGACTCCACCGAGCAGTACTTC,CAWMDRDSTEQYF
TRBJ1-3,NA,TRBV9,NA,14,TGTGCCAGCAGCCACAGAGCCTCTGGAAACACCATATATTTT,CASSHRASGNTIYF
TRBJ2-2,TRBD1,TRBV7-8,NA,16,TGTGCCAGCAGCCCCCGACAGGGGGCTGCCCACGGGGAGCTGTTTTTT,CASSPRQGAAHGELFF
TRBJ1-2,TRBD1,TRBV23-1,once,20,TGCGCCAGCAGTCAATTAAGGACCCCGACTCAGGGGGTGGTGGTCTATGGCTACACCTTC,CASSQLRTPTQGVVVYGYTF
TRBJ2-3,TRBD2,TRBV5-1,NA,13,TGCGCCAGCGAGGTGGGAGGGACAGATACGCAGTATTTT,CASEVGGTDTQYF
TRBJ1-5,TRBD1,TRBV7-8,NA,17,TGTGCCAGCAGCGTAGGGACAGGGGGATATAGCAATCAGCCCCAGCATTTT,CASSVGTGGYSNQPQHF
TRBJ1-1,NA,TRBV15,NA,14,TGTGCCACCAGCAGAGATCCTGGGACTCCTGAAGCTTTCTTT,CATSRDPGTPEAFF
TRBJ1-4,TRBD1,TRBV5-1,few,14,TGCGCCAGCAGCGCCGGGACAGGGGATGAAAAACTGTTTTTT,CASSAGTGDEKLFF
TRBJ1-5,NA,TRBV13,once,14,TGTGCCAGCAGCTTAGCAGGGTTCGACCAGCCCCAGCATTTT,CASSLAGFDQPQHF
TRBJ2-3,TRBD2,TRBV28,once,19,TGTGCCAGCAGCCAAACGGGACTAAGCGGTCATAAAAAGGCAGATACGCAGTATTTT,CASSQTGLSGHKKADTQYF
TRBJ2-3,TRBD1,TRBV7-3,NA,15,TGTGCCAGCAGCTTACGGACAGGGTATACAGATACGCAGTATTTT,CASSLRTGYTDTQYF
TRBJ2-1,NA,TRBV11-3,NA,18,TGTGCCAGCAGCCCGAGATGGGGGCCGTCAAGCTCCTACAATGAGCAGTTCTTC,CASSPRWGPSSSYNEQFF
TRBJ1-1,TRBD1,TRBV4-2,NA,18,TGTGCCAGCAGCCAAGGTTGGTGGTCGGGGGACAGGGGAACTGAAGCTTTCTTT,CASSQGWWSGDRGTEAFF
TRBJ1-3,NA,TRBV4-1,NA,18,TGCGCCAGCAGCCAAGCCCCCAATCTCCCGGGGTTGGGAAACACCATATATTTT,CASSQAPNLPGLGNTIYF
TRBJ2-7,TRBD1,TRBV5-4,NA,15,TGTGCCAGCAGCTTGGGGACAGGGCCCATGAGCGAGCAGTACTTC,CASSLGTGPMSEQYF
TRBJ1-1,NA,TRBV19,NA,14,TGTGCCAGTAGTCTACGGACACCCAGAGGTGAAGCTTTCTTT,CASSLRTPRGEAFF
TRBJ2-1,TRBD1,TRBV19,NA,16,TGTGCCAGTAGTAGAGGACAGGGGAGCTCCTACAATGAGCAGTTCTTC,CASSRGQGSSYNEQFF
TRBJ2-2,TRBD2,TRBV5-1,NA,15,TGCGCCAGCAGCTTACTAGCGGGCGGGACCGGGGAGCTGTTTTTT,CASSLLAGGTGELFF